This record concerns one T cell receptor (beta chain) sequence. Antigen unknown. The source of the sample is a study of T cell responses to AZD1222 COVID-19 vaccine. General study points: The peak T cell response came first, and repertoires were sampled only after it.

Trimming took off 5 bases at V and 0 bases at J, with 5 bases between the two ends. This CDR3 spans 12 amino acids. Germline CDR1 SGHDT, CDR2 YYEEEE. Repertoires were generated with immunoSEQ multiplex PCR, while TCRdb's copy carries only in-frame clones and drops some. The table records 80,000 to 95,000 clones, over 75% of them present only once. The sample in question was peripheral blood, obtained on day 0 of MenACWY control vaccination. The chain couples TRBV5-6 to TRBJ1-1; D gene ambiguous. The TCR sequence derives from an adult in good health. The CDR3 spells CASRVVNTEAFF. The DNA of the CDR3 is TGTGCCAGCAGAGTCGTGAACACTGAAGCTTTCTTT.